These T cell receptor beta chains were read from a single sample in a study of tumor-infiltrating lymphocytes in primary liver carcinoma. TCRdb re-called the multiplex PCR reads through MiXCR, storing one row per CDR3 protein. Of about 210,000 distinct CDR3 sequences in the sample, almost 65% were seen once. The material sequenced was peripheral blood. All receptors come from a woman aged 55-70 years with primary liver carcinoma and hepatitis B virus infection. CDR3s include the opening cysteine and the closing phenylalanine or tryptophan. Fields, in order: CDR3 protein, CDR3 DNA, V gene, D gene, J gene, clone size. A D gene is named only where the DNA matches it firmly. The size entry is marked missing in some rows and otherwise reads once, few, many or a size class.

cdr3_aa: CASSITGTGELFF
cdr3_nt: TGTGCCAGCAGCATCACCGGGACCGGGGAGCTGTTTTTT
v_call: TRBV4-2
d_call: NA
j_call: TRBJ2-2
clone_size: NA

cdr3_aa: CASSDLGTEDTGELFF
cdr3_nt: TGTGCCAGCAGTGACCTGGGGACAGAGGACACCGGGGAGCTGTTTTTT
v_call: TRBV6-4
d_call: TRBD1
j_call: TRBJ2-2
clone_size: NA

cdr3_aa: CATTSRQGPMEETQYF
cdr3_nt: TGTGCCACAACTAGTAGACAGGGACCGATGGAAGAGACCCAGTACTTC
v_call: TRBV11-3
d_call: TRBD1
j_call: TRBJ2-5
clone_size: many

cdr3_aa: CACSQAMGLNQPQHF
cdr3_nt: TGCGCTTGCAGCCAAGCGATGGGGCTAAATCAGCCCCAGCATTTT
v_call: TRBV4-1
d_call: NA
j_call: TRBJ1-5
clone_size: NA

cdr3_aa: CASSYVGTGRLEAFF
cdr3_nt: TGTGCCAGCAGTTACGTCGGGACAGGGCGCCTTGAAGCTTTCTTT
v_call: TRBV6-5
d_call: TRBD1
j_call: TRBJ1-1
clone_size: many

cdr3_aa: CASSLKRGNNYGYAF
cdr3_nt: TGTGCCAGCAGCCTGAAGAGAGGGAATAACTATGGCTACGCCTTC
v_call: TRBV11-2
d_call: NA
j_call: TRBJ1-2
clone_size: NA

cdr3_aa: CASSLARLAENEQFF
cdr3_nt: TGTGCCAGCAGCCTCGCCAGACTAGCGGAAAATGAGCAGTTCTTC
v_call: TRBV5-4
d_call: TRBD2
j_call: TRBJ2-1
clone_size: NA

cdr3_aa: CATSDLGATYGYTF
cdr3_nt: TGTGCCACCAGTGATTTAGGAGCTACCTATGGCTACACCTTC
v_call: TRBV24-1
d_call: NA
j_call: TRBJ1-2
clone_size: NA

cdr3_aa: CASSLKTSGSADTQYF
cdr3_nt: TGTGCCAGCAGCTTGAAGACTAGCGGGAGTGCAGATACGCAGTATTTT
v_call: TRBV5-4
d_call: TRBD2
j_call: TRBJ2-3
clone_size: NA

cdr3_aa: CSVEVEAVGRGDRNIGYTF
cdr3_nt: TGCAGCGTTGAAGTTGAAGCGGTGGGACGAGGAGATCGGAATATTGGCTACACCTTC
v_call: TRBV29-1
d_call: NA
j_call: TRBJ1-2
clone_size: many

cdr3_aa: CASSFASSGCTDTQYF
cdr3_nt: TGTGCCAGCAGTTTCGCTTCTAGCGGGTGCACAGATACGCAGTATTTT
v_call: TRBV6-5
d_call: TRBD2
j_call: TRBJ2-3
clone_size: NA

cdr3_aa: CSVEDLGAGELFF
cdr3_nt: TGCAGCGTTGAAGATCTCGGGGCCGGGGAGCTGTTTTTT
v_call: TRBV29-1
d_call: NA
j_call: TRBJ2-2
clone_size: few

cdr3_aa: CSVEWTRCNEHFF
cdr3_nt: TGCAGCGTTGAGTGGACTAGATGCAATGAGCATTTCTTC
v_call: TRBV29-1
d_call: TRBD2
j_call: TRBJ2-1
clone_size: NA